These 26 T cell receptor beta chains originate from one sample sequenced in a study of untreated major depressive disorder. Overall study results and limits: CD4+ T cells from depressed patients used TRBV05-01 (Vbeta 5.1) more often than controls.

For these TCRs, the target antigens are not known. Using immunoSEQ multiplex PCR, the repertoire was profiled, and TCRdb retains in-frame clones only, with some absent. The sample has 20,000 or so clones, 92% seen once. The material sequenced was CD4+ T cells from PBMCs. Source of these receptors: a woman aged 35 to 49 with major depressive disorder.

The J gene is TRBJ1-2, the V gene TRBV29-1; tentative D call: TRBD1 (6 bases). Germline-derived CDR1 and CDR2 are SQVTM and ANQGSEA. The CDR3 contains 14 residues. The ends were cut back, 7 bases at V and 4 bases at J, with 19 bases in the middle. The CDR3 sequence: CSGYTRGLIYGYTF. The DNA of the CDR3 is TGCAGCGGTTATACTCGGGGGCTTATCTATGGCTACACCTTC.

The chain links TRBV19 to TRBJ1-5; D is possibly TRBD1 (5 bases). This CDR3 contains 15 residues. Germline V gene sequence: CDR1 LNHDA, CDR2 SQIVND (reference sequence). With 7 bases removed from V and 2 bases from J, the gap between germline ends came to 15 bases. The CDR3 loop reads CASMRQGLGNQPQHF. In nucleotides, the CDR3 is TGTGCCAGTATGAGGCAGGGACTCGGCAATCAGCCCCAGCATTTT.

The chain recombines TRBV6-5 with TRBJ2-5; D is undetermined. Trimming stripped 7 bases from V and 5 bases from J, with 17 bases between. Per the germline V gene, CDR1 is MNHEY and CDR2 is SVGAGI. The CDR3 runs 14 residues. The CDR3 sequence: CASTPRPLMETQYF. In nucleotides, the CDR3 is TGTGCCAGCACCCCTAGACCCTTGATGGAGACCCAGTACTTC.

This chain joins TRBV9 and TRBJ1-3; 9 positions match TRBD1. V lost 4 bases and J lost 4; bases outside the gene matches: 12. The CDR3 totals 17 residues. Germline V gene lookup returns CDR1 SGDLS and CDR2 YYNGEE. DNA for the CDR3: TGTGCCAGCAGCCCGCGGACAGGGGACGCGAGGGGAAACACCATATATTTT. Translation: CASSPRTGDARGNTIYF.

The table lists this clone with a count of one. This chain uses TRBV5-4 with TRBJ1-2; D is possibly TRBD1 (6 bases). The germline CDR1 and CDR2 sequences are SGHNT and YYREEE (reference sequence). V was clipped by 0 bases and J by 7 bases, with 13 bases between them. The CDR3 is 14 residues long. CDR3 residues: CASSLDVRGGGYTF. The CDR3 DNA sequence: TGTGCCAGCAGCTTGGACGTCAGGGGAGGTGGCTACACCTTC.

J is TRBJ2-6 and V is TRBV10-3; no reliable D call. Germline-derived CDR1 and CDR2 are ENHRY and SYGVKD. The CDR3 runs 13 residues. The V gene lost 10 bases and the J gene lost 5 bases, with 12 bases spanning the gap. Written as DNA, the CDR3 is TGTGCCACCTATGGTGATAGGGCCAACGTCCTGACTTTC. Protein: CATYGDRANVLTF.

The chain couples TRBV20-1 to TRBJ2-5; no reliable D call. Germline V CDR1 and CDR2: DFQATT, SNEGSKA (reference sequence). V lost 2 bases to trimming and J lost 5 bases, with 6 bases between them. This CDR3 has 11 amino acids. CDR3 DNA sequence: TGCAGTGCTAGACCGGTTGAGACCCAGTACTTC. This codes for CSARPVETQYF.

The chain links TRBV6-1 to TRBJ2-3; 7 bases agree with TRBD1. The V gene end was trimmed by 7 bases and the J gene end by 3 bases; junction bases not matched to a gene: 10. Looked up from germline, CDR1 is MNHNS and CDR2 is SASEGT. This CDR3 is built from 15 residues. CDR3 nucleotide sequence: TGTGCCAGCAACGAAGGGACAGTAGGAACAGATACGCAGTATTTT. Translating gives CASNEGTVGTDTQYF.

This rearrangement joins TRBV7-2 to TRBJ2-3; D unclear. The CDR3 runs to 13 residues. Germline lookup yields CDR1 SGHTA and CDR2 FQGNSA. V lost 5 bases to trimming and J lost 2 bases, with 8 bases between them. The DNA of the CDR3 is TGTGCCAGCAGCGTCCAGGTCACAGATACGCAGTATTTT. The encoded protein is CASSVQVTDTQYF.

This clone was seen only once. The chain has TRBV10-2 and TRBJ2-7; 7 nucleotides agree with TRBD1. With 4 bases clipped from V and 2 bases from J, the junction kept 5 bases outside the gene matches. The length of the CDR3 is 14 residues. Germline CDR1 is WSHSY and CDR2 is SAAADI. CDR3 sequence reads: CASSGGQTTYEQYF. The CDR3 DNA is TGCGCCAGCAGTGGGGGACAGACTACCTACGAGCAGTACTTC.

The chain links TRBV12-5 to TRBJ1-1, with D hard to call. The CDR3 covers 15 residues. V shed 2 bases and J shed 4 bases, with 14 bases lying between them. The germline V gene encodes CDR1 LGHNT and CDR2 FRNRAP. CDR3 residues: CASGLIVGVSTEAFF. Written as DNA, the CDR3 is TGTGCTAGTGGTTTGATCGTTGGGGTCTCCACTGAAGCTTTCTTT. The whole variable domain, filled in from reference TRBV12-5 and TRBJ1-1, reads DARVTQTPRHKVTEMGQEVTMRCQPILGHNTVFWYRQTMMQGLELLAYFRNRAPLDDSGMPKDRFSAEMPDATLATLKIQPSEPRDSAVYFCASGLIVGVSTEAFFGQGTRLTVV.

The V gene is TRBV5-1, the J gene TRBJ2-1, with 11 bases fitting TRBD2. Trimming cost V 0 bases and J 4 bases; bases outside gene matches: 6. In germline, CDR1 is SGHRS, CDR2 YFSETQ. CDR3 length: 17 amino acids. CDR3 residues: CASSLASSGRLYNEQFF. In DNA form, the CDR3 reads TGCGCCAGCAGCTTGGCCTCTAGCGGGAGGCTTTACAATGAGCAGTTCTTC.

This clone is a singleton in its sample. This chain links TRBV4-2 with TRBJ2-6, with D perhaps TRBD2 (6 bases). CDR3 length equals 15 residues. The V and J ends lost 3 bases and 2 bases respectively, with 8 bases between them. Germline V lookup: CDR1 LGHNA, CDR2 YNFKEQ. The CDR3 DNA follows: TGTGCCAGCAGCCAGGGGGGAACTGGGGCCAACGTCCTGACTTTC. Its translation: CASSQGGTGANVLTF.

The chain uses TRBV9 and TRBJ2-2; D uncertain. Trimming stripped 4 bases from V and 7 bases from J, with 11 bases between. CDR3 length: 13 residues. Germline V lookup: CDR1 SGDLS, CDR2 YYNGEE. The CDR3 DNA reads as TGTGCCAGCAGCCCCACCATCGACGGGGAGCTGTTTTTT. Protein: CASSPTIDGELFF.

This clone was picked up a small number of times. This chain's CDR3 is CAWSVIGTNQPQHF. The CDR3 DNA follows: TGTGCCTGGAGTGTAATAGGTACCAATCAGCCCCAGCATTTT. The J gene is TRBJ1-5, the V gene TRBV30; D is uncertain. The germline gives CDR1 GTSNPN, CDR2 SVGIG (reference sequence). The CDR3 contains 14 residues. Between the trimmed V and J ends, which lost 0 bases and 3 bases, there was a span of 9 bases.

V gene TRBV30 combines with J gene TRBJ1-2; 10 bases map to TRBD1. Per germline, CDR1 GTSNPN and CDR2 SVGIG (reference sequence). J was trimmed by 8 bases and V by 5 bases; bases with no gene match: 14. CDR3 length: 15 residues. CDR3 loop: CAWLDRGLGRHGYTF. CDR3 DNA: TGTGCCTGGCTAGACAGGGGGCTCGGACGGCACGGCTACACCTTC.

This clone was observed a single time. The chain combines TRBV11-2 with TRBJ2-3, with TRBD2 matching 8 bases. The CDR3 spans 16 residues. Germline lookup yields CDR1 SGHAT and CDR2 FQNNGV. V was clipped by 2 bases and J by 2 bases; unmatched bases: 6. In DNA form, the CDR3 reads TGTGCCAGCAGCTTACCAGGACTAGCATTCACAGATACGCAGTATTTT. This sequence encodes CASSLPGLAFTDTQYF. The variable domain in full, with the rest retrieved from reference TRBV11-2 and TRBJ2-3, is EAGVAQSPRYKIIEKRQSVAFWCNPISGHATLYWYQQILGQGPKLLIQFQNNGVVDDSQLPKDRFSAERLKGVDSTLKIQPAKLEDSAVYLCASSLPGLAFTDTQYFGPGTRLTVL.

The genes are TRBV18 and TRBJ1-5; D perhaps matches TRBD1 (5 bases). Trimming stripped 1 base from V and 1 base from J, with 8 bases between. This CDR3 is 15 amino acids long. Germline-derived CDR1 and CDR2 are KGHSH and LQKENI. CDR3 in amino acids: CASSPQGRSNQPQHF. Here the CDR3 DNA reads TGTGCCAGCTCACCACAGGGGAGAAGCAATCAGCCCCAGCATTTT.

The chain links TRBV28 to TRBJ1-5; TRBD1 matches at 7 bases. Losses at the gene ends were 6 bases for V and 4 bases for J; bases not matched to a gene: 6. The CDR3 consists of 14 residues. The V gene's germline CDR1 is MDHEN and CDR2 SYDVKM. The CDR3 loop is CASRGQMVNQPQHF. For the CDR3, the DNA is TGTGCCAGCAGGGGACAGATGGTGAATCAGCCCCAGCATTTT.

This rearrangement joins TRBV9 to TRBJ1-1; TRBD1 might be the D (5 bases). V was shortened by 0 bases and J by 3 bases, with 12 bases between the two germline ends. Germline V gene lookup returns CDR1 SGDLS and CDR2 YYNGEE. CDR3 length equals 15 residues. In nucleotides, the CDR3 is TGTGCCAGCAGCGTAGCGGGGCCCTGGGACACTGAAGCTTTCTTT. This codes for CASSVAGPWDTEAFF.

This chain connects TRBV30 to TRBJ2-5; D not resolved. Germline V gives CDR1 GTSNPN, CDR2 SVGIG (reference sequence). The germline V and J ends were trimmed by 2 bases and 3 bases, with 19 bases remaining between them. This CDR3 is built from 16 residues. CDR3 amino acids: CAWSTLPAGAKETQYF. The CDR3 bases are TGTGCCTGGAGTACGCTTCCGGCAGGAGCAAAAGAGACCCAGTACTTC. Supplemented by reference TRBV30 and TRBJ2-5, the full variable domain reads SQTIHQWPATLVQPVGSPLSLECTVEGTSNPNLYWYRQAAGRGLQLLFYSVGIGQISSEVPQNLSASRPQDRQFILSSKKLLLSDSGFYLCAWSTLPAGAKETQYFGPGTRLLVL.

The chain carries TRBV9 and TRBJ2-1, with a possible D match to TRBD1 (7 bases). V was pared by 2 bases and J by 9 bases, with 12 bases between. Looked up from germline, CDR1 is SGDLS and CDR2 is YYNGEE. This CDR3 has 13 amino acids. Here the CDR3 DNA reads TGTGCCAGCAGCGTTAGGAGGGACAGTGAGCAGTTCTTC. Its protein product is CASSVRRDSEQFF.

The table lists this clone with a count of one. The CDR3 coding sequence is TGTGCCAGCAGTTTGGCCCAGAAATACTACGAGCAGTACTTC. Translated: CASSLAQKYYEQYF. The gene calls are TRBV28 and TRBJ2-7; D not resolved. Germline V gene sequence: CDR1 MDHEN, CDR2 SYDVKM. Trimming left V 3 bases short and J 3 bases short, with 12 bases between. The CDR3 spans 14 residues. Full variable domain (rest looked up from reference TRBV28 and TRBJ2-7): DVKVTQSSRYLVKRTGEKVFLECVQDMDHENMFWYRQDPGLGLRLIYFSYDVKMKEKGDIPEGYSVSREKKERFSLILESASTNQTSMYLCASSLAQKYYEQYFGPGTRLTVT.

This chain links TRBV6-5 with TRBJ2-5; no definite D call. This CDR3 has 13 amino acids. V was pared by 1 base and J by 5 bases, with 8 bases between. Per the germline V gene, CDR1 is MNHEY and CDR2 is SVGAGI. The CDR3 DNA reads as TGTGCCAGCAGTTACTTGTACCGGGAGACCCAGTACTTC. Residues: CASSYLYRETQYF.

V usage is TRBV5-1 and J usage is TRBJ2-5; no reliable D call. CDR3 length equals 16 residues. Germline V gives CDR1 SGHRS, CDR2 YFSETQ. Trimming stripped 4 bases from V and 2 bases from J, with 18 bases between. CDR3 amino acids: CASSQSSGWGQETQYF. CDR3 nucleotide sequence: TGCGCCAGCAGCCAGAGTTCGGGCTGGGGACAAGAGACCCAGTACTTC.

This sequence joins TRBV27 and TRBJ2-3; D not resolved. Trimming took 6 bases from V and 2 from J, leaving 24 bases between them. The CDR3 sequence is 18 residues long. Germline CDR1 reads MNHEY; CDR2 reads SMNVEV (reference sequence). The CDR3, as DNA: TGTGCCAGCAGCTCCAGACCAAAATACGGCAGCCCCACAGATACGCAGTATTTT. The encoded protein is CASSSRPKYGSPTDTQYF.